This T cell receptor (beta chain) was retrieved from a study of control samples from healthy donors and cancer patients. The data were produced by immunoSEQ multiplex PCR, yet TCRdb's version contains in-frame clones alone and is incomplete. Among fewer than 150,000 clones, approximately 93% were seen once, and the ten largest hold 7.8%. The germline CDR1 and CDR2 sequences are LNHDA and SQIVND (reference sequence). CDR3 length: 15 residues. V lost 8 bases, J lost 5 bases, and 20 bases lay in between. The chain links TRBV19 to TRBJ2-3; D perhaps matches TRBD2 (6 bases). This receptor was taken from a woman aged 18 to 35 in good health. Sequencing used blood. The CDR3 is CASQGGDPRRDTQYF. CDR3 in DNA: TGTGCCAGTCAAGGAGGGGACCCTCGGCGAGATACGCAGTATTTT.